This note documents a single T cell receptor (beta chain) sequence. No antigen is known for it. No per-base quality is available; no much larger clone lies one base away. In total, more than 500 healthy bone marrow donors made up the cohort. At the time of sampling, every cohort member was nominally healthy, though immune exposures that went unrecorded were likely present. The donor tested CMV seropositive, placing the donor among the 289 seropositive members of the cohort. A peripheral blood sample was provided by each donor, and peripheral blood mononuclear cells were used for TCR beta sequencing. The Qiagen DNeasy Blood Extraction Kit was used to extract genomic DNA from the blood cell samples. The data were taken from a study of cytomegalovirus exposure and HLA in healthy donors (dated by TCRdb to the late 2010s). A note on the overall study: An earlier analysis of 587 of the donors reported more than 250 Gb of sequence data and around 110 million unique TCR beta sequences from about 200 million T cells. Every discovery cohort repertoire had been produced on one sequencing platform. Across approximately 400 genotyped donors of the cohort, an average of roughly 250,000 unique TCR beta nucleotide sequences per donor were sequenced, and roughly 20% of those sequences were non-productive. An earlier analysis of a few hundred of the donors applied high-throughput TCR beta sequencing to assess whether each TCR beta V gene segment acted as functional or pseudogenic. Both class I and class II loci were covered by HLA typing, at four-digit resolution. Using immunosequencing, the study profiled T cell repertoires from fewer than 850 subjects and related those repertoires to cytomegalovirus serostatus. The number of donors typed differed by locus, with about 629-630 for A, B, C, DRB1 and DQB1, 522 for DQA1, 600 to 610 for DPA1, and roughly 450 for DPB1. Rather than using new phenotypic data, the later analysis identified candidate immune exposures from TCR beta sequences and from how often those sequences occurred across donors. Donor age, sex, ethnicity and CMV serostatus were collected together with the repertoire data. To study patterns of TCR occurrence, a later analysis re-analyzed previously published TCR beta repertoires from several hundred donors and added high-resolution HLA genotyping. Genome-wide SNP genotypes for about 60% of the roughly 670 donors were used in a later genetic analysis, which treated that subset as a discovery cohort. To predict cytomegalovirus infection status, the study brought together high-throughput TCR immunosequencing, statistical association of individual TCRs with disease status, and machine learning. Several DR-DQ haplotypes were treated as single units for association and clustering because of strong linkage in the cohort. Along with the approximately 670-subject first cohort, a separate validation cohort of over 90 different subjects was used. An early release covering roughly 580 HLA-typed donors comprised about 290 gigabases of sequencing data and tens of millions of unique TCR sequences. The study aimed to test whether signatures of past pathogen exposure could be identified by cataloging public T cell receptors. Of the roughly 400 genotyped donors, 75% to 85% were placed in the genetic ancestry cluster associated with self-reported Caucasian donors. The paper as a whole reports these results and caveats: A later analysis found that most CMV-associated TCR beta chains appeared HLA-restricted, with HLA associations seemingly driven largely by CMV exposure. A later analysis associated 16,951 TCR beta sequences with specific HLA alleles at a false discovery rate of 0.05. A few of the identified cytomegalovirus-associated TCR beta chains were confirmed in vitro to be specific for cytomegalovirus antigens. Assigning TCR associations to individual alleles was difficult when HLA alleles, especially DR and DQ, strongly co-occurred. A group of highly shared sequence variants was considered likely to be a technical artifact of the sequencing pipeline. A later analysis found that TCR association rates varied across HLA loci, with DRB1 alleles showing the most associated TCRs and HLA-C alleles the fewest. Several of the top co-occurrence clusters appeared to be linked to parvovirus B19, influenza, CMV and Epstein-Barr virus, according to a later analysis. Immune exposure information for the cohort was limited to CMV serostatus. Across donors, most TCR sequences were observed very rarely, whereas some public TCRs were present in many individuals. An earlier analysis of several hundred of the donors showed that most TCR beta V segments appeared in productive rearrangements either about 87% or about 30% of the time, which broadly matched IMGT annotations. A further reported finding was that TCR beta sequences accurately predicted the HLA-A and HLA-B alleles for most subjects in the first cohort. Because the 87-base-pair reads could not distinguish some IMGT-functional V segments, including TRBV6-2 and TRBV6-3, those segments were excluded. Because HLA typing was missing for some donors at each locus, association tests included only the typed subset. Roughly uniform sequencing depth across donors was assumed in presence/absence analyses, although this assumption may not hold. In this cohort, only TCR beta chains were sequenced, and detectable features were limited by the absence of alpha or paired-chain data. In a later genetic analysis, fewer N-insertions in productive TCRs were reported among donors in an Asian-associated ancestry cluster than the 666-donor mean. In a later genetic analysis, a missense DCLRE1C variant was associated with V-gene and J-gene trimming of TCR beta chains, and the association was replicated in an independent cohort. In a later analysis, HLA-associated TCR beta chains showed more clonal expansion and lower generation probabilities than non-associated chains that were equally common. The study gave a list of under 200 TCR beta chains associated with cytomegalovirus. Correlated functional status among segregating V segments might be attributable to linkage disequilibrium, but an unknown experimental factor could not be ruled out. The classifier was reported to diagnose cytomegalovirus status with high specificity and sensitivity in both the original and validation cohorts. It was suggested by the authors that the approach could potentially be generalized to other disease states and immunological phenotypes. The earlier analysis of about 600 of the donors excluded 15 to 20 rarely observed V segments, including chromosome 9 orphons, because counts were too low.

The CDR3 starts with the cysteine, ends with the phenylalanine, and has 13 residues. Only CDR3 DNA remains: 39 bases, in frame from the first base. V loses 5 bases of germline sequence and J loses 7 bases, and the interval between the two ends is 17 bases. From the germline V gene, CDR1 is SQVTM and CDR2 is ANQGSEA. To prepare the library, the immunoSEQ multiplex PCR assay was applied. For the multiplex PCR, a mixture combining 60 forward primers for TCR Vbeta segments and 13 reverse primers for TCR Jbeta segments was used. Amplification of the CDR3 region of rearranged TCR beta genes was performed with a multiplex PCR assay on genomic DNA. The amplified TCR beta libraries were sequenced on the Illumina HiSeq System as 87-base-pair reads. In the source study's methods: A later analysis counted some 74 million unique TCR beta chains across the 666 repertoires, and roughly 10 million of these chains were shared by at least two donors. To remove PCR and sequencing errors, raw reads were error-corrected and collapsed into unique sequences using a nearest-neighbor algorithm that merged closely related sequences. To assign V, D and J gene segments, CDR3 sequences were aligned to IMGT reference sequences. For a sequence to be retained, a match of at least six nucleotides to both a V gene segment and a J gene segment was required. Rearrangements were called productive when the CDR3 lacked stop codons and stayed in frame with V and J; all others were non-productive. CDR3 was defined according to IMGT convention as the region running from the second conserved V-encoded cysteine to the conserved J-encoded phenylalanine. The earlier analysis of fewer than 750 of the donors excluded sequences that lacked an unambiguous match to a single V gene segment. An earlier analysis of a few hundred of the donors classified V segments as functional when productive rearrangements were above 56.7% and as segregating when the standard deviation between donors was above 5%. To diagnose cytomegalovirus status from the catalog of TCR beta chain sequences, a statistical classification framework was built. In a later analysis, V and J genes were assigned by comparing TCR nucleotide sequences against IMGT/GENE-DB human TR gene sequences. In a later analysis, CDR3 sequences and most-parsimonious VDJ recombination scenarios were assigned using the TCRdist pipeline. In a later analysis, every TCR beta chain was defined by the combination of its CDR3 amino acid sequence and its V-gene family, and reads without a unique V-gene family were dropped. A later analysis removed roughly 590 highly shared, low-generation-probability nucleotide sequences to deal with suspected cross-contamination and a sequencing artifact. In a later analysis, a clonal expansion index for each public chain was calculated from normalized within-repertoire ranks of inferred template counts. Generation probabilities in a later analysis came from a VDJ recombination model fitted to out-of-frame rearrangements, and those results were checked against IGoR. In a later analysis, hypergeometric tests were used to score TCR-TCR, TCR-HLA and TCR-CMV co-occurrence, with a repertoire-size bias correction applied to TCR pairs. False discovery rates were estimated in a later analysis by permuting HLA or CMV assignments 20 times. In a later analysis, co-occurring TCRs were grouped using DBSCAN, and TCRdist sequence similarity was added for clustering within HLA-allele-positive subsets. Repertoires with fewer than 30,000 or more than 120,000 public chains, plus five repertoires with anomalous nucleotide sharing, were excluded from co-occurrence clustering. The immuneACCESS repertoire file appears here via TCRdb, limited to in-frame rearrangements. These files lack a portion of the clones; in checked studies, under half of the deficit traces to unresolved V genes, and the cause of the others is not known. V and J calls and clone size are copied from that table; D and trimming were computed from the DNA. The sample table shows about 120,000 clones, and roughly 82% are seen once. Around 11% of the sample goes to the ten largest clones.

Input material: PBMCs. The chain employs TRBV29-1 and TRBJ1-2; D gene: possibly TRBD1, on 5 matching bases. The TCR sequence derives from a male donor in good health and CMV-seropositive. The CDR3 reads as follows: CSVIEQGSGGYTF. The nucleotide sequence reads TGCAGCGTTATCGAGCAGGGTAGTGGTGGCTACACCTTC.